This TCR beta chain was profiled in a study of T cells after yellow fever vaccination. Each CDR3 protein is one row after TCRdb ran MiXCR on the 5' RACE reads. The table has about 30,000 distinct CDR3 sequences, less than 6.5% seen once. This clonotype came up a few times. CDR3 length: 11 amino acids. Between the trimmed V and J ends, which lost 3 bases and 3 bases, there was a span of 4 bases. The chain carries TRBV5-3 and TRBJ2-7, with unresolved D. TRBV5-3 is an open reading frame, and its role is uncertain. The TCR comes from a man aged 30 to 39 who received the YFV17D yellow fever vaccine. The sample was CD8+ T cells sorted from PBMCs, taken 10 days after the yellow fever booster vaccination. This chain's CDR3 is CARSSIYEQYF. In nucleotides, the CDR3 is TGTGCCAGAAGCTCCATCTACGAGCAGTACTTC.